A single sample is the source of the 18 T cell receptor beta chains below, sequenced in a study of T cell changes during pregnancy in multiple sclerosis. Produced via immunoSEQ multiplex PCR; TCRdb's table is partial and in-frame only. This table has about 36,000 clones, 90% to 95% appearing once. Source: CD4+ T cells from peripheral blood mononuclear cells, taken in the second trimester of pregnancy. The receptors originated from a female donor in good health, enrolled as a control in a pregnancy study.

This chain links TRBV6-5 with TRBJ1-2, with D tentatively TRBD1 (6 bases). V lost 2 bases, J lost 5 bases, and 15 bases lay in between. This CDR3 is 15 amino acids long. Germline V gene data show CDR1 as MNHEY and CDR2 as SVGAGI. CDR3 residues: CASSYTGRGRYGYTF. CDR3 DNA sequence: TGTGCCAGCAGTTACACCGGCAGGGGAAGATATGGCTACACCTTC.

This CDR3 reads CATPDRDQETQYF. DNA for the CDR3: TGTGCCACCCCAGACAGGGACCAAGAGACCCAGTACTTC. The V and J genes are TRBV2 and TRBJ2-5; 7 nucleotides match TRBD1. V lost 10 bases to trimming and J lost 0 bases; unmatched junction nucleotides: 5. Germline V gene lookup returns CDR1 SNHLY and CDR2 FYNNEI. The CDR3 runs 13 residues.

The genes are TRBV5-1 and TRBJ2-7; weak D call: TRBD1 (6 bases). Germline CDR1 SGHRS, CDR2 YFSETQ. V lost 0 bases and J 6 bases, leaving 13 bases between the germline ends. The CDR3 runs 14 residues. CDR3 in DNA: TGCGCCAGCAGCTTGGTTGTGCAGGGGCGCGAGCAGTACTTC. This encodes CASSLVVQGREQYF.

The chain couples TRBV30 to TRBJ1-6; TRBD1 matches at 10 bases. CDR1 and CDR2 from the germline V gene are GTSNPN and SVGIG (reference sequence). CDR3 length equals 13 residues. Trimming at V came to 7 bases and at J to 10 bases, leaving 7 bases not matched to a gene. CDR3 coding DNA: TGTGCCTCGGACGGGACAGGGGAATCACCCCTCCACTTT. As protein: CASDGTGESPLHF.

The table lists this clone with a few counts. The chain couples TRBV2 to TRBJ1-3; D not resolved. Deletions cut 7 bases from V and 2 bases from J, with 9 bases between. Germline assignment: CDR1 SNHLY and CDR2 FYNNEI. CDR3 length equals 13 residues. Here the CDR3 DNA reads TGTGCCAGCAATCCGAGGGCTGGAAACACCATATATTTT. It is translated as CASNPRAGNTIYF.

This clone was observed once. This chain joins TRBV7-6 and TRBJ1-1; 9 bases match TRBD1. With V trimmed by 5 bases and J by 1 base, 5 bases remained unmatched. CDR3 length: 15 amino acids. Germline CDR1 and CDR2: SGHVS and FNYEAQ. The CDR3 sequence is CASSPRTGENTEAFF. CDR3 nucleotides: TGTGCCAGCAGCCCCCGGACAGGGGAGAACACTGAAGCTTTCTTT.

J is TRBJ2-5 and V is TRBV5-1; 10 nucleotides agree with TRBD1. The end of the DNA fits TRBJ2-7 better, so the J call may be wrong. CDR1 and CDR2 from the germline V gene are SGHRS and YFSETQ. This CDR3 has 16 amino acids. The CDR3 DNA is TGCGCCAGCAGCTCGAACCCGGGACAGGGGTTGCACGAGCAGTACTTC. This gives the protein CASSSNPGQGLHEQYF.

The rearrangement links TRBV6-1 to TRBJ2-3; no firm D call. Deletions cut 1 base from V and 5 bases from J, with 13 bases between. The germline CDR1 and CDR2 sequences are MNHNS and SASEGT. CDR3 length: 15 residues. The CDR3 bases are TGTGCCAGCAGTGAAGGCCCGTCCCATAGAGATACGCAGTATTTT. Amino acid sequence: CASSEGPSHRDTQYF.

The chain employs TRBV11-2 and TRBJ1-4, with TRBD1 matching over 9 bases. This CDR3 spans 14 amino acids. The germline V gene encodes CDR1 SGHAT and CDR2 FQNNGV. V lost 6 bases to trimming and J lost 8 bases; unmatched junction nucleotides: 7. For the CDR3, the DNA is TGTGCCAGCAGAATGACAGGGGGTAGCGAAAAACTGTTTTTT. This gives the protein CASRMTGGSEKLFF.

The chain links TRBV4-1 to TRBJ2-7; 13 bases agree with TRBD2. V shed 3 bases, J shed 1 base, and the junction held 6 bases outside the gene matches. Germline V CDR1 and CDR2: MGHRA, YSYEKL. The CDR3 is 17 residues long. The CDR3 region has the DNA TGCGCCAGCAGCCAGACGGGACTAGCGGGGATATCCTACGAGCAGTACTTC. Protein sequence: CASSQTGLAGISYEQYF.

CDR3 coding DNA: TGCGCCAGCACCGGTGGACTAGCGGGAGTGAGGGAGACCCAGTACTTC. Residues: CASTGGLAGVRETQYF. V gene TRBV5-1 combines with J gene TRBJ2-5; 13 bases match TRBD2. The trim removed 6 bases at V and 5 bases at J, leaving 10 bases unmatched. The CDR3 consists of 16 residues. CDR1 is SGHRS, CDR2 YFSETQ, per germline.

The gene calls are TRBV4-2 and TRBJ1-2; D not resolved. V was shortened by 0 bases and J by 4 bases, with 15 bases between the two germline ends. The CDR3 has 16 residues. In germline, CDR1 is LGHNA, CDR2 YNFKEQ. CDR3 residues: CASSQELKAASYGYTF. DNA for the CDR3: TGTGCCAGCAGCCAAGAACTCAAGGCGGCTTCCTATGGCTACACCTTC.

This clone was seen just once. The J gene is TRBJ1-5, the V gene TRBV6-6; 9 bases map to TRBD1. This CDR3 comprises 15 residues. V shed 5 bases and J 6 bases; nucleotides not matched to a gene: 8. Per the germline V gene, CDR1 is MNHNY and CDR2 is SVGAGI (reference sequence). Here the CDR3 reads CASSGTGGVGQPQHF. In DNA form, the CDR3 reads TGTGCCAGCAGTGGCACAGGGGGCGTAGGTCAGCCCCAGCATTTT.

The CDR3 nucleotides are TGTGCCAGCAGGACTAGCGGGGGAGCGAACGAGCAGTACTTC. It codes for CASRTSGGANEQYF. The rearrangement links TRBV25-1 to TRBJ2-7, with 12 bases aligning to TRBD2. The V gene end was trimmed by 6 bases and the J gene end by 5 bases; junction bases not matched to a gene: 5. Germline CDR1 and CDR2: MGHDK and SYGVNS. There are 14 residues in the CDR3.

The rearrangement joins TRBV7-8 to TRBJ2-5; a possible D gene is TRBD1 (6 bases). Trimming took off 3 bases at V and 5 bases at J, with 25 bases between the two ends. Germline assignment: CDR1 SGHVS and CDR2 FQNEAQ. This CDR3 contains 18 residues. In nucleotides, the CDR3 is TGTGCCAGCAGCTTGGGGCTACAGGGTTTTGGCAGTTTTGAGACCCAGTACTTC. As protein: CASSLGLQGFGSFETQYF.

This clone came up once. The genes are TRBV2 and TRBJ1-5; tentatively, D is TRBD1 (5 bases). V dropped 4 bases and J dropped 6 bases, with 13 bases sitting between them. This CDR3 has 14 residues. Germline CDR1 is SNHLY and CDR2 is FYNNEI. The CDR3 nucleotides are TGTGCCAGCAGTGCCCAGGGCTTCGGTCAGCCCCAGCATTTT. Protein sequence: CASSAQGFGQPQHF.

CDR3 region: CASSRGTVSNQPQHF. In nucleotides, the CDR3 is TGTGCCAGCAGTCGGGGGACAGTTAGCAATCAGCCCCAGCATTTT. This chain links TRBV6-1 with TRBJ1-5, with 7 bases fitting TRBD1. Germline assignment: CDR1 MNHNS and CDR2 SASEGT. The CDR3 spans 15 residues. The J segment lost 0 bases and the V segment lost 5 bases, leaving 4 bases of the junction unmatched.

The V call is TRBV14, the J call TRBJ1-1, with D possibly TRBD1 on 5 matching bases. The CDR3 is 14 amino acids. The ends were cut back, 1 base at V and 5 bases at J, with 11 bases in the middle. Germline loops: CDR1 SGHDN, CDR2 FVKESK. The CDR3 nucleotides read TGTGCCAGCAGCCAAGTAACAGGAGAAACTGAAGCTTTCTTT. Its protein product is CASSQVTGETEAFF.